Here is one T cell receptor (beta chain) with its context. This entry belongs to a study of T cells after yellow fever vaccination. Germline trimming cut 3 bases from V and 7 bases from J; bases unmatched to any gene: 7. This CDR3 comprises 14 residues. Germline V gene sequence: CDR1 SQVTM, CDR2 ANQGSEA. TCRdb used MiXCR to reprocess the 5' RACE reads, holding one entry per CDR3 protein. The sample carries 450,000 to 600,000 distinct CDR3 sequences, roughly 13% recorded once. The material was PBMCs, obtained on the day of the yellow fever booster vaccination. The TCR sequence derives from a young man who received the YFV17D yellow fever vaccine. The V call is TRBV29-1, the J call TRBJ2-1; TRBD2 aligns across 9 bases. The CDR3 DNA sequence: TGCAGCGTTGACGGCGGGAGGGCCGGTAATGAGCAGTTCTTC. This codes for CSVDGGRAGNEQFF.